These T cell receptor beta chains were read from a single sample in a study of T cells in Graves' hyperthyroidism and ophthalmopathy. Each CDR3 protein is one row after TCRdb ran MiXCR on the multiplex PCR reads. There are approximately 49,000 distinct CDR3 sequences in the sample; about 53% occur only once, and 30% to 40% lies in the top ten. The material sequenced was peripheral blood or thyroid tissue (not recorded which). Receptor source: a man between 18 and 35 years old with Graves' hyperthyroidism. The CDR3 runs from the conserved cysteine through the conserved F or W. The order of the fields is CDR3 length, V gene, D gene, J gene, clone size, CDR3 DNA, CDR3 protein. The D gene is left open where the match is weak. Only part of the rows carry a size: once, few, many, or a class if the clone is expanded.

>12|TRBV20-1|-|TRBJ2-7|-
TGCAGTGCTGCTGCGGTATCCTACGAGCAGTACTTC
CSAAAVSYEQYF
>14|TRBV9|TRBD1|TRBJ2-7|-
TGTGCCAGCAGCCGCCAAACAGGGGGCATCGAGCAGTACTTC
CASSRQTGGIEQYF
>16|TRBV19|TRBD2|TRBJ2-7|many
TGTGCCAGTGGGGGACTAGCGGAGCCCGGAATCTACGAGCAGTACTTC
CASGGLAEPGIYEQYF
>12|TRBV20-1|-|TRBJ2-7|-
TGCAGTGCTTCCCTAGGGGGCTACGAGCAGTACTTC
CSASLGGYEQYF
>16|TRBV10-3|TRBD1|TRBJ1-1|-
TGTGCCATCAAGCCCGGGACAGGGGGCATGAACACTGAAGCTTTCTTT
CAIKPGTGGMNTEAFF
>15|TRBV5-1|-|TRBJ2-3|many
TGCGCCAGCAGCTTGGTGGGGGGCGGCACAGATACGCAGTATTTT
CASSLVGGGTDTQYF
>20|TRBV5-1|TRBD1|TRBJ2-2|many
TGCGCCAGCTCCCACCGAACCGGGACAGGGTATACGGGTTTCACCGGGGAGCTGTTTTTT
CASSHRTGTGYTGFTGELFF
>11|TRBV6-5|-|TRBJ1-3|many
TGTGCCGTAAATTTAGGAAACACCATATATTTT
CAVNLGNTIYF
>15|TRBV6-4|-|TRBJ1-5|once
TGTGCCAGCAGTGACTTAGGGGATGGCAATCAGCCCCAGCATTTT
CASSDLGDGNQPQHF
>16|TRBV20-1|TRBD2|TRBJ2-5|many
TGCAGTGCTAGAGGAGGAACTAGCGGGAGCCGGGAGACCCAGTACTTC
CSARGGTSGSRETQYF
>13|TRBV20-1|-|TRBJ1-1|-
TGCAGTGCTAGGCCTCAGGGGACCCAACAAGCTTTCTTT
CSARPQGTQQAFF
>12|TRBV2|-|TRBJ2-5|-
TGTGCCACCCGGGACACCGGGAAGACCCAGTACTTC
CATRDTGKTQYF
>15|TRBV5-1|-|TRBJ2-7|many
TGCGCCAGCAGGAGTGGGTTTGGGGGCCTCTACGAGCAGTACTTC
CASRSGFGGLYEQYF
>17|TRBV5-1|-|TRBJ1-4|many
TGCGCCAGCAGCTTCTTCCACTACTTGGGCACTAATGAAAAACTGTTTTTT
CASSFFHYLGTNEKLFF